Sequencing of this T cell receptor (beta chain) was carried out in a study of T cell responses to AZD1222 COVID-19 vaccine. For this clone: Other nucleotide sequences in the sample specify the same CDR3.

The table came from immunoSEQ multiplex PCR; TCRdb's copy has only in-frame clones and leaves some out. This table holds 120,000 to 150,000 clones, under 95% found once. Germline CDR1 is MNHEY and CDR2 is SMNVEV (reference sequence). V lost 4 bases and J lost 0, with 7 bases in between. The CDR3 consists of 13 residues. The chain links TRBV27 to TRBJ2-7, with D perhaps being TRBD1 or TRBD2 (5 bases each). This sequence was found in an adult in good health. Sequenced material: peripheral blood, taken on day 0 of AZD1222 vaccination. CDR3: CASSWGPSYEQYF. DNA for the CDR3: TGTGCCAGCAGTTGGGGACCCTCCTACGAGCAGTACTTC.